This T cell receptor (beta chain) was sequenced during a study of T cell responses to AZD1222 COVID-19 vaccine (TCRdb year 2021). Notes on the research overall: TCR sequencing was performed for more than 230 trial participants, of whom about 210 were given two doses of AZD1222 and around 25 were given two doses of MenACWY control vaccine. Trial participants were enrolled into age subgroups of 18-55, 56-69 and 70-plus years, which contained around 150, 29 and 61 TCR-sequenced participants, respectively.

The sample's time point label, in plain terms: about 28 days (+/-7) after the second vaccine dose. The intended sense of this specimen's treatment or condition label: meningococcal conjugate vaccine given as trial control. The vaccinee samples were drawn from two UK trials, COV001 and COV002, one of which was a single-blind randomized controlled phase 2/3 trial testing AZD1222 (ChAdOx1 nCoV-19) in healthy adults. For TCRbeta chain sequencing, PBMC samples from trial participants were taken at day 0 and at day 28 after the second dose. Points the paper makes about the study in general: Participants were mostly white British, with more females than males. The authors suggested clonal diversity may have been underestimated. In the small 56-69-year group, the increase in depth fell short of significance, most likely because of low power. Because no samples from the day 14 peak response were available, repertoires could be characterized only after the peak T cell response. A significant rise in spike-specific TCR breadth and depth was observed after two AZD1222 doses relative to day 0 and relative to MenACWY recipients. Conclusions about previously exposed vaccinees are limited because only five to seven AZD1222 recipients were SARS-CoV-2 seropositive at baseline. The whole spike protein was spanned by vaccine-associated CD4 TCRs, and dominant responses were seen in regions 160-218 and 743-854. Reportedly, close to half of the unique spike-specific TCRs recognized epitopes lying outside the regions that are mutated in the B.1.351 and B.1.1.7 variants.

The CDR3 regions of human TCRbeta chains were subjected to immunosequencing. The authors' analysis ran thus. TCRs in the repertoires were compared against a reference library of SARS-CoV-2-specific TCRs that had been generated with the MIRA antigen-specificity platform. Breadth meant the fraction of unique TCRs that were SARS-CoV-2-associated, whereas depth meant the fraction of total T cells that were SARS-CoV-2-associated. Using the MIRA data, each spike-specific TCR was assigned both to the spike region to which the TCR was reactive and to a CD4 or CD8 class. Log10-transformed breadth and depth values were compared by one-way ANOVA with Sidak's multiple comparisons tests. The source is immuneACCESS, and TCRdb retained only in-frame sequences with V and J called. Part of the clones is not carried over; for the studies checked, unresolved V genes explain less than half of this, and the remainder is unexplained. V and J calls plus clone size are reproduced from that table; the DNA served to infer D and trimming. Here the sample has about 180,000 clones; about nine tenths occur a single time. The top ten clones comprise 3.5% to 4.5% of the sample.

From its cysteine to its phenylalanine, the CDR3 spans 17 amino acids. This entry keeps only the CDR3 DNA: 51 bases, framed from base 1. From a lookup of the germline V gene (reference sequence), CDR1 and CDR2 are WNHNN and SYGVQD. V was cut back by 2 bases and J by 3 bases, leaving a gap of 20 bases between them. As concerns this clone: Its antigen remains unidentified. Qualities for individual bases were not recorded, and no much larger clone is one base off.

The TCR was taken from an adult who received the MenACWY meningococcal vaccine as a control. Sequencing was performed on peripheral blood, taken 28 days after the second dose of the MenACWY control vaccine. The rearrangement joined TRBV10-1 to TRBJ2-7; a weak D assignment points to TRBD1 (6 bases agree). The CDR3 reads CASSEGLRNRACYEQYF. In nucleotides, the sequence is TGCGCCAGCAGTGAGGGGTTGAGGAACAGGGCGTGCTACGAGCAGTACTTC.